The present T cell receptor beta chain was sequenced within a study of OX40 agonist ivuxolimab in advanced cancers. Comments on this clone: What it binds is not known.

The method was immunoSEQ multiplex PCR; TCRdb's version includes in-frame clones alone and lacks a portion of them. The table lists 65,000 to 85,000 clones, roughly 87% of them singletons. The study's findings and limits: Blood T cells, both CD4+ and CD8+, expanded clonally by week 6 at 0.1 to 3.0 mg/kg. The mean number of expanded clones was higher in CD8+ T cells than in CD4+.

Sequences were derived from CD4+ or CD8+ T cells sorted from blood, sampled in a trial of the OX40 agonist ivuxolimab. The source of this sequence is an adult with an advanced solid tumor such as melanoma, head and neck, liver or kidney cancer.

The CDR3 coding sequence is TGTGCCAGCAGCTCCTTAGACAGGGCCAATCAGCCCCAGCATTTT. Protein product: CASSSLDRANQPQHF. J is TRBJ1-5 and V is TRBV5-8; TRBD1 matches 7 bases. V dropped 3 bases and J dropped 3; count of bases not matched to a gene: 6. Germline CDR1 reads SGHTS; CDR2 reads YDEGEE. The CDR3 has 15 amino acids.